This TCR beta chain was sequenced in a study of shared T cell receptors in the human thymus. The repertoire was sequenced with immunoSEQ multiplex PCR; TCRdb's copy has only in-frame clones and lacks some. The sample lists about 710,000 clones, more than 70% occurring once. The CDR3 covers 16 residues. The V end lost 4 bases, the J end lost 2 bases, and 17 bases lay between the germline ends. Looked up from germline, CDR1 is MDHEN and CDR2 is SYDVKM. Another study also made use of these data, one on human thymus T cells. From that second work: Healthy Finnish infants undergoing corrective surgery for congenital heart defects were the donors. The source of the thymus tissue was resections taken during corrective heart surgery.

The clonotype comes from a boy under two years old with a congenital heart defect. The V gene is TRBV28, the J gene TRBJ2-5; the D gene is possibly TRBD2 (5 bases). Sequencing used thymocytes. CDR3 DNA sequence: TGTGCCAGCAGTTCCAACTTGGACTGGCTTCAAGAGACCCAGTACTTC. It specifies CASSSNLDWLQETQYF.